Sequencing of this TCR beta chain was carried out in a study of T cell responses to AZD1222 COVID-19 vaccine. On this clone itself: The antigen remains unidentified.

V lost 1 base, J lost 12 bases, and 6 bases stayed unmatched. The CDR3 sequence is 13 residues long. Germline V CDR1 and CDR2: MGHRA, YSYEKL. Profiled with immunoSEQ multiplex PCR; TCRdb holds only in-frame clones, not every one. The table shows roughly 92,000 clones, with 85% to 90% occurring only once. General study findings and limits: Variant regions that are unmutated are reportedly the target of nearly half of spike-specific TCRs. The donor group comprised mostly white British people and more females; the analysis possibly underestimated clonal diversity. A rise in Spike-specific TCR breadth and depth followed two AZD1222 doses. At baseline, seropositivity was found in only a handful of AZD1222 recipients.

This sample comprised peripheral blood, obtained on day 0 of AZD1222 vaccination. This sequence originates from an adult in good health. The V and J genes are TRBV4-1 and TRBJ2-7; 10 positions match TRBD2. The CDR3 loop reads CASSQAAGGRAYF. CDR3 nucleotides: TGCGCCAGCAGCCAAGCAGCGGGGGGGCGCGCGTACTTC.